A single sample is the source of the 22 T cell receptor beta chains below, sequenced in a study of T cells after yellow fever vaccination (dated by TCRdb to between 2018 and 2020). The library relied on 5' RACE. Reads for this sample came from an Illumina HiSeq 2500. TCRdb handled the public reads itself, with Q25 trimming in fastp and clone calling in MiXCR, and kept productive beta chains. Identical CDR3 protein sequences are pooled into one entry, listed with their most common genes and DNA. Within this sample are about 160,000 distinct CDR3 sequences, with approximately 6.8% of them counted one time only. The ten largest clones take up more than 2.5% of the sample. The sample's treatment or condition label, decoded: live attenuated yellow fever vaccine strain. The sequences come from CD4+ T cells sorted from PBMCs, collected 5 days after the first yellow fever vaccination. These receptors came from a man aged 18 to 30 who received the YFV17D yellow fever vaccine.

In its sample, this clonotype was seen a few times. This rearrangement joins TRBV7-2 to TRBJ2-1; 12 bases match TRBD2. Germline V lookup: CDR1 SGHTA, CDR2 FQGNSA. The CDR3 is made up of 16 amino acids. V lost 4 bases to trimming and J lost 2 bases; unmatched junction nucleotides: 3. The CDR3 DNA is TGTGCCAGCAGCTCTTCTAGCGGGGGGGCCTACAATGAGCAGTTCTTC. Amino acids: CASSSSSGGAYNEQFF. Supplemented by reference TRBV7-2 and TRBJ2-1, the full variable domain reads GAGVSQSPSNKVTEKGKDVELRCDPISGHTALYWYRQSLGQGLEFLIYFQGNSAPDKSGLPSDRFSAERTGGSVSTLTIQRTQQEDSAVYLCASSSSSGGAYNEQFFGPGTRLTVL.

Turning to this clonotype: This clone may be a read error of a much larger clone one base away. The chain employs TRBV5-1 and TRBJ2-5; TRBD1 agrees at 9 bases. Germline V gene lookup returns CDR1 SGHRS and CDR2 YFSETQ. The CDR3 covers 15 residues. In nucleotides, the CDR3 is TGCTCCAGCAGCGTCGCAGGGACAGGGAGCGAGACCCAGTACTTC. It codes for CSSSVAGTGSETQYF.

With regard to this clonotype: A read error may be the cause here, since a much bigger clone is one base away. The V gene is TRBV5-1, the J gene TRBJ2-7; TRBD1 is a possible D gene (5 bases). CDR1 and CDR2 from the germline V gene are SGHRS and YFSETQ. V dropped 4 bases and J dropped 2 bases, with 13 bases sitting between them. The CDR3 runs 14 residues. Written as DNA, the CDR3 is TGCGCCAGCAGCCATGGACAAACCCCCTACGAGCAGTACTTC. Translated, it gives CASSHGQTPYEQYF.

This clonotype was counted ten times or more. This sequence joins TRBV5-5 and TRBJ1-3; D unclear. The CDR3 contains 14 residues. Germline V gene sequence: CDR1 SGHKS, CDR2 YYEKEE (reference sequence). V was clipped by 5 bases and J by 0 bases, with 9 bases between them. This chain's CDR3 is CASRLTSSGNTIYF. The CDR3 bases are TGTGCCAGCAGACTTACGAGCTCTGGAAACACCATATATTTT.

This clonotype was observed at least ten times. The chain is built from TRBV7-3 and TRBJ1-1; 9 positions agree with TRBD1. CDR3 length equals 16 residues. Germline trimming cut 5 bases from V and 4 bases from J; bases unmatched to any gene: 11. From germline, CDR1 is SGHTA and CDR2 FQGTGA. In DNA, the CDR3 is TGTGCCAGCAGCCCACGTGACAGGGGGGGCCGCACTGAAGCTTTCTTT. Encoded protein: CASSPRDRGGRTEAFF. The full variable domain, its missing parts supplied by reference TRBV7-3 and TRBJ1-1, is GAGVSQTPSNKVTEKGKYVELRCDPISGHTALYWYRQSLGQGPEFLIYFQGTGAADDSGLPNDRFFAVRPEGSVSTLKIQRTERGDSAVYLCASSPRDRGGRTEAFFGQGTRLTVV.

This clonotype appeared a few times. The chain combines TRBV6-5 with TRBJ1-2; 8 bases map to TRBD1. In germline, CDR1 is MNHEY, CDR2 SVGAGI. V lost 4 bases and J lost 6; bases outside the gene matches: 13. The CDR3 contains 16 residues. DNA for the CDR3: TGTGCCAGCAGTTCGATCCGCGGGACAGGCCAAGATGGCTACACCTTC. It codes for CASSSIRGTGQDGYTF.

This clonotype was detected many times. The chain links TRBV4-3 to TRBJ1-2; tentatively, D is TRBD1 (6 bases). Germline V gene lookup returns CDR1 LGHNA and CDR2 YSLEER. The V end lost 1 base, the J end lost 8 bases, and 14 bases lay between the germline ends. The CDR3 covers 14 residues. The CDR3 sequence is CASSQALQGGGYTF. The CDR3 nucleotides are TGCGCCAGCAGCCAAGCCCTACAGGGAGGCGGCTACACCTTC.

This clonotype came up many times. The chain couples TRBV5-6 to TRBJ2-1, with D possibly matching TRBD2 (6 bases). This CDR3 has 13 amino acids. Trimming cost V 0 bases and J 8 bases, with 9 bases left between them. Germline lookup yields CDR1 SGHDT and CDR2 YYEEEE. CDR3 nucleotides: TGTGCCAGCAGCTTGGTAGGGGAGGATGAGCAGTTCTTC. Protein: CASSLVGEDEQFF. The whole variable domain, filled in from reference TRBV5-6 and TRBJ2-1, reads DAGVTQSPTHLIKTRGQQVTLRCSPKSGHDTVSWYQQALGQGPQFIFQYYEEEERQRGNFPDRFSGHQFPNYSSELNVNALLLGDSALYLCASSLVGEDEQFFGPGTRLTVL.

Many counts were recorded for this clonotype. This rearrangement joins TRBV6-5 to TRBJ1-1, with D possibly matching TRBD1 (5 bases). This CDR3 contains 14 residues. Germline lookup yields CDR1 MNHEY and CDR2 SVGAGI. The germline V and J ends were trimmed by 2 bases and 5 bases, with 12 bases remaining between them. In nucleotides, the CDR3 is TGTGCCAGCAGTTACGTGGGGGGAAAGACTGAAGCTTTCTTT. As protein: CASSYVGGKTEAFF.

V gene TRBV5-1 combines with J gene TRBJ2-2; D might be TRBD1 (6 bases). Germline V gene lookup returns CDR1 SGHRS and CDR2 YFSETQ. CDR3 size: 16 residues. V was clipped by 9 bases and J by 2 bases, with 20 bases between them. CDR3 in amino acids: CATSPGDKPNTGELFF. The CDR3 DNA sequence: TGCGCCACCTCCCCCGGGGACAAACCTAACACCGGGGAGCTGTTTTTT.

This clonotype was observed at least ten times. The CDR3 sequence: CASSRDRNEKLFF. The CDR3 DNA follows: TGTGCCAGCAGCAGAGACAGAAATGAAAAACTGTTTTTT. The J gene is TRBJ1-4, the V gene TRBV7-8, with D perhaps matching TRBD1 (5 bases). The CDR3 is 13 amino acids. The germline V gene has CDR1 SGHVS and CDR2 FQNEAQ. The ends were cut back, 5 bases at V and 5 bases at J, with 9 bases in the middle.

At least ten counts were recorded for this clonotype. This chain connects TRBV7-2 to TRBJ2-3; 8 nucleotides align to TRBD2. V shed 5 bases and J 5 bases; nucleotides not matched to a gene: 6. This CDR3 is 14 amino acids long. Germline V gene data show CDR1 as SGHTA and CDR2 as FQGNSA. The CDR3 region has the DNA TGTGCCAGCAGCCCGAGCGGGGGAGTAGATACGCAGTATTTT. It yields the protein CASSPSGGVDTQYF.

The chain recombines TRBV2 with TRBJ1-5; 9 bases fit TRBD1. There are 16 residues in the CDR3. Germline V CDR1 and CDR2: SNHLY, FYNNEI. With 6 bases clipped from V and 3 bases from J, the junction kept 9 bases outside the gene matches. This CDR3 reads CASSLDRDRVNQPQHF. CDR3 bases: TGTGCCAGCAGCCTGGACCGGGACAGGGTCAATCAGCCCCAGCATTTT. Full variable domain (remainder filled in from reference TRBV2 and TRBJ1-5): EPEVTQTPSHQVTQMGQEVILRCVPISNHLYFYWYRQILGQKVEFLVSFYNNEISEKSEIFDDQFSVERPDGSNFTLKIRSTKLEDSAMYFCASSLDRDRVNQPQHFGDGTRLSIL.

This clonotype was seen many times. Here the CDR3 DNA reads TGCGCCAGCAGTGAACAGGGGGCGGGAGATACGCAGTATTTT. The encoded protein is CASSEQGAGDTQYF. The gene calls are TRBV5-1 and TRBJ2-3, with 9 bases that match TRBD1. The V gene's germline CDR1 is SGHRS and CDR2 YFSETQ. The CDR3 has 14 residues. After removal of 5 bases from V and 5 bases from J, the junction contained 6 bases not matched to a gene.

This clonotype turned up a few times. V is TRBV5-1 and J is TRBJ2-3, with a possible D match to TRBD1 (6 bases). In germline, CDR1 is SGHRS, CDR2 YFSETQ. The CDR3 contains 15 residues. The ends were cut back, 3 bases at V and 4 bases at J, with 15 bases in the middle. CDR3 nucleotide sequence: TGCGCCAGCAGCTCGCAGGGGCTGGTGGCAGATACGCAGTATTTT. It codes for CASSSQGLVADTQYF.

At least ten counts were recorded for this clonotype. The J gene is TRBJ2-1, the V gene TRBV7-2; a weak D match, TRBD2 (6 bases). Germline V gives CDR1 SGHTA, CDR2 FQGNSA. The length of the CDR3 is 15 residues. Trimming cost V 8 bases and J 2 bases, with 16 bases left between them. The CDR3 loop reads CASYRTGGPYNEQFF. CDR3 DNA sequence: TGTGCCAGCTATCGGACCGGGGGACCCTACAATGAGCAGTTCTTC. Based on the CDR3 plus reference TRBV7-2 and TRBJ2-1, the full variable domain is GAGVSQSPSNKVTEKGKDVELRCDPISGHTALYWYRQSLGQGLEFLIYFQGNSAPDKSGLPSDRFSAERTGGSVSTLTIQRTQQEDSAVYLCASYRTGGPYNEQFFGPGTRLTVL.

This clonotype was picked up many times. The chain employs TRBV7-9 and TRBJ2-7, with D possibly being TRBD2 (6 bases). Trimming took off 5 bases at V and 9 bases at J, with 14 bases between the two ends. This CDR3 spans 12 amino acids. The germline CDR1 and CDR2 sequences are SEHNR and FQNEAQ (reference sequence). In nucleotides, the CDR3 is TGTGCCAGCAGCCACCGGGAGCTGGCGCAGTACTTC. Translation gives CASSHRELAQYF.

In its sample, this clonotype was seen many times. V gene TRBV5-6 combines with J gene TRBJ2-3; TRBD2 agrees at 9 bases. Looked up from germline, CDR1 is SGHDT and CDR2 is YYEEEE. CDR3 length: 16 amino acids. Losses at the gene ends were 3 bases for V and 2 bases for J; bases not matched to a gene: 7. CDR3 sequence: CASSWRGGSNTDTQYF. The CDR3 nucleotides are TGTGCCAGCAGCTGGCGGGGGGGATCTAACACAGATACGCAGTATTTT.

In regard to this clonotype: This may be a read error: a much more frequent sequence differs by one nucleotide. J is TRBJ2-5 and V is TRBV5-1; D perhaps matches TRBD2 (5 bases). This CDR3 is 14 amino acids long. Trimming cost V 4 bases and J 3 bases, with 13 bases left between them. CDR1 is SGHRS, CDR2 YFSETQ, per germline. CDR3 DNA: TGCGCCAGCAGCCCCATGCCCGGGGAAGAGACCCAGTACTTC. Translated: CASSPMPGEETQYF.

In its sample, this clonotype was seen a few times. The chain recombines TRBV7-8 with TRBJ1-1, with D hard to call. CDR3 length: 13 amino acids. With 4 bases removed from V and 3 bases from J, the gap between germline ends came to 9 bases. Germline V gene data show CDR1 as SGHVS and CDR2 as FQNEAQ. The CDR3 spells CASSYPPYTEAFF. The CDR3 DNA is TGTGCCAGCAGCTACCCACCGTACACTGAAGCTTTCTTT.

This clonotype was counted at least ten times. CDR3 DNA sequence: TGCAGTGCTTTCATGGGCGGGGGAAATTCCTACGAGCAGTACTTC. Translation gives CSAFMGGGNSYEQYF. The V and J genes are TRBV20-1 and TRBJ2-7, with TRBD2 matching over 7 bases. V was clipped by 5 bases and J by 1 base; unmatched bases: 11. The CDR3 runs to 15 residues. CDR1 DFQATT and CDR2 SNEGSKA come from the germline V gene (reference sequence).

This clonotype was observed a handful of times. This rearrangement joins TRBV5-1 to TRBJ2-6; 7 bases map to TRBD1. This CDR3 is 16 amino acids long. Germline CDR1 and CDR2: SGHRS and YFSETQ. The ends lost 4 bases at V and 0 bases at J; junction bases unmatched: 4. This chain's CDR3 is CASSTGQTSGANVLTF. CDR3 coding DNA: TGCGCCAGCAGCACGGGACAGACCTCTGGGGCCAACGTCCTGACTTTC.